This passage covers 5 T cell receptor beta chains from one sample sequenced in a study of T-cell memory formation after mild COVID-19. TCRdb recomputed calls from the 5' RACE reads with MiXCR, one row per CDR3 protein. The profile covers roughly 120,000 distinct CDR3 sequences, with 15% to 20% appearing a single time and approximately 14% taken by the ten largest. Sequenced input: PBMCs or a T cell subset sorted from them (not recorded which). These receptors all come from an adult woman who had mild COVID-19 (a few samples of this study predate the infection). Cell type and time point are not known.

In this sample, this clonotype turned up a few times. The chain couples TRBV7-9 to TRBJ2-1; a weak D match, TRBD1 (6 bases). Trimming took off 2 bases at V and 0 bases at J, with 14 bases between the two ends. The CDR3 covers 17 residues. CDR1 and CDR2 from the germline V gene are SEHNR and FQNEAQ (reference sequence). The CDR3: CASSLRPGTPSYNEQFF. In nucleotides, the CDR3 is TGTGCCAGCAGCTTAAGGCCCGGGACACCCTCCTACAATGAGCAGTTCTTC.

The table lists this clonotype with many counts. The J gene is TRBJ2-1, the V gene TRBV5-1; 11 bases are shared with TRBD2. Germline V gene lookup returns CDR1 SGHRS and CDR2 YFSETQ. Losses at the gene ends were 2 bases for V and 5 bases for J; bases not matched to a gene: 3. This CDR3 is 15 amino acids long. The CDR3: CASSFLAGGNNEQFF. CDR3 DNA sequence: TGCGCCAGCAGCTTCCTAGCGGGGGGTAACAATGAGCAGTTCTTC.

CDR3 nucleotide sequence: TGTGCCAGCAGCGTAGGTGGTTCCTCTGGAAACACCATATATTTT. Its translation: CASSVGGSSGNTIYF. V gene TRBV9 combines with J gene TRBJ1-3; no firm D call. The ends were cut back, 0 bases at V and 0 bases at J, with 7 bases in the middle. CDR1 and CDR2 from the germline V gene are SGDLS and YYNGEE. The CDR3 length is 15 residues.

This rearrangement joins TRBV5-8 to TRBJ2-3; D possibly corresponds to TRBD2 (6 bases). Germline V gene data show CDR1 as SGHTS and CDR2 as YDEGEE. Trimming pared 0 bases from V and 7 bases from J, leaving 21 bases between. The CDR3 has 17 residues. The CDR3 is CASSLGPLAPKANTQYF. The CDR3 DNA reads as TGTGCCAGCAGCTTGGGCCCGCTAGCGCCAAAGGCTAATACGCAGTATTTT.

The rearrangement joins TRBV5-6 to TRBJ2-3, with D maybe TRBD2 (6 bases). The V end was cut by 4 bases, the J end by 6 bases, with 21 bases between. Germline CDR1 reads SGHDT; CDR2 reads YYEEEE. The CDR3 extends over 16 amino acids. CDR3 in DNA: TGTGCCAGCAGCCTGGGACTCACTGAAGCGCCGGATACGCAGTATTTT. Residues: CASSLGLTEAPDTQYF.